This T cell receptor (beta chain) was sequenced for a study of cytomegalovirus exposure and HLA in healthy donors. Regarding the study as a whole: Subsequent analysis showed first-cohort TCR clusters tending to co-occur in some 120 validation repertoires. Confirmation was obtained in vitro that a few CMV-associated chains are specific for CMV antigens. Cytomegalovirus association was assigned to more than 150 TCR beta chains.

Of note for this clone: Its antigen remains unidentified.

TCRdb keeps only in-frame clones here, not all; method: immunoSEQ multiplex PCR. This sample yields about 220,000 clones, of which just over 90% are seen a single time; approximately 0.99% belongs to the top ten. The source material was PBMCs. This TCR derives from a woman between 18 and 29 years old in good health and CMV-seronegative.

The CDR3 DNA reads TGCGCCAGCAGAGCGAGACTAGCGGAGGGGGGTGAGCAGTTCTTC. The encoded protein is CASRARLAEGGEQFF. The chain employs TRBV10-1 and TRBJ2-1; TRBD2 matches at 9 bases. The CDR3 consists of 15 residues. V lost 6 bases and J lost 9; bases outside the gene matches: 12. CDR1 and CDR2 from the germline V gene are WNHNN and SYGVQD (reference sequence).